This T cell receptor beta chain was sequenced during a study of cytomegalovirus exposure and HLA in healthy donors. Findings and caveats of the study: Reports state that TCR beta sequences accurately predicted most subjects' HLA-A and HLA-B alleles.

Primers: 60 Vbeta forward and 13 Jbeta reverse. Some clones are missing from TCRdb's copy, which holds only in-frame ones; the method was immunoSEQ multiplex PCR. The sample lists about 140,000 clones, roughly four fifths occurring once. The germline gives CDR1 SGHTA, CDR2 FQGNSA. Trimming cost V 2 bases and J 5 bases; bases outside gene matches: 3. The CDR3 length is 14 residues. This clone has a single count. The antigen is unknown. This clonotype originated in a man between 18 and 29 years old in good health and CMV-seropositive. The source material was PBMCs. This sequence joins TRBV7-2 and TRBJ2-7; 10 nucleotides agree with TRBD1. This CDR3 reads CASSLRGQGHEQYF. The CDR3 DNA reads as TGTGCCAGCAGCTTAAGGGGACAGGGGCACGAGCAGTACTTC.